The 14 T cell receptor beta chains presented below share a single source sample, sequenced in a study of blood T cell repertoires in COVID-19. Repertoires were generated with immunoSEQ multiplex PCR, while TCRdb's copy carries only in-frame clones and drops some. This table has 150,000 to 200,000 clones, around 90% appearing once. Sequencing was carried out using peripheral blood. These TCRs come from a man in his fifties with acute or convalescent COVID-19.

The chain carries TRBV7-9 and TRBJ1-4; D unresolved. V shed 5 bases and J shed 5 bases, with 18 bases lying between them. The CDR3 has 16 residues. Germline loops: CDR1 SEHNR, CDR2 FQNEAQ (reference sequence). CDR3 residues: CASSGTQYRHNEKLFF. Written as DNA, the CDR3 is TGTGCCAGCAGCGGCACACAGTACAGACACAATGAAAAACTGTTTTTT.

CDR3 sequence reads: CAWSVEDSKGYTF. The CDR3 DNA sequence: TGTGCCTGGAGTGTAGAGGACTCGAAAGGCTACACCTTC. The V call is TRBV30, the J call TRBJ1-2; the D is unclear. The CDR3 covers 13 residues. The ends were cut back, 0 bases at V and 8 bases at J, with 13 bases in the middle. The germline CDR1 and CDR2 sequences are GTSNPN and SVGIG (reference sequence).

V is TRBV13 and J is TRBJ2-5; D is perhaps TRBD1 (5 bases). The CDR3 extends over 14 amino acids. The germline CDR1 and CDR2 sequences are PRHDT and FYEKMQ (reference sequence). V lost 3 bases to trimming and J lost 2 bases, with 10 bases between them. The CDR3 nucleotides read TGTGCCAGCAGCTTTCGGCACAGGCAAGAGACCCAGTACTTC. Amino acids: CASSFRHRQETQYF. The full variable domain, rest sourced from reference TRBV13 and TRBJ2-5, is AAGVIQSPRHLIKEKRETATLKCYPIPRHDTVYWYQQGPGQDPQFLISFYEKMQSDKGSIPDRFSAQQFSDYHSELNMSSLELGDSALYFCASSFRHRQETQYFGPGTRLLVL.

CDR3 protein: CASSPSQGETQYF. CDR3 nucleotide sequence: TGTGCCAGCAGCCCAAGTCAGGGAGAGACCCAGTACTTC. The V and J genes are TRBV7-3 and TRBJ2-5, with D perhaps matching TRBD1 (5 bases). Trimming took off 5 bases at V and 4 bases at J, with 11 bases between the two ends. Germline assignment: CDR1 SGHTA and CDR2 FQGTGA. The CDR3 is 13 amino acids.

The V gene is TRBV7-9, the J gene TRBJ1-2; 7 bases agree with TRBD1. With V trimmed by 6 bases and J by 4 bases, 11 bases remained unmatched. In germline, CDR1 is SEHNR, CDR2 FQNEAQ (reference sequence). The CDR3 sequence is 15 residues long. The CDR3 reads CASSQKTGTVYGYTF. Written as DNA, the CDR3 is TGTGCCAGCAGTCAAAAAACCGGGACAGTCTATGGCTACACCTTC.

The table lists this clone with a few counts. The chain links TRBV6-2 or TRBV6-3 to TRBJ1-6; D not certain. Looked up from germline, CDR1 is MNHEY and CDR2 is SVGEGT. The CDR3 covers 13 residues. V lost 2 bases and J 7 bases, leaving 6 bases between the germline ends. The CDR3: CASSYMRNSPLHF. CDR3 bases: TGTGCCAGCAGTTACATGAGGAATTCACCCCTCCACTTT.

This chain uses TRBV30 with TRBJ2-3; TRBD2 matches at 11 bases. The CDR3 sequence is 13 residues long. Germline loops: CDR1 GTSNPN, CDR2 SVGIG (reference sequence). Unmatched junction bases numbered 4, after V lost 2 bases and J lost 9 bases. CDR3 in DNA: TGTGCCTGGAGTTTACTAGCGGGAGTAACGCAGTATTTT. Translating gives CAWSLLAGVTQYF.

This chain joins TRBV4-1 and TRBJ2-7, with D possibly being TRBD2 (6 bases). CDR1 and CDR2 from the germline V gene are MGHRA and YSYEKL. CDR3 length: 15 residues. With 1 base removed from V and 2 bases from J, the gap between germline ends came to 12 bases. As DNA, the CDR3 is TGCGCCAGCAGCCAAGGCGAGACTAGGACCTACGAGCAGTACTTC. Its protein product is CASSQGETRTYEQYF.

This chain links TRBV7-9 with TRBJ1-4, with 7 bases that match TRBD1. CDR3 length: 15 amino acids. J gave up 8 bases and V 5 bases, and 11 bases lay outside the gene matches. Germline V gene sequence: CDR1 SEHNR, CDR2 FQNEAQ (reference sequence). CDR3 sequence: CASSQWMRGHEKLFF. For the CDR3, the DNA is TGTGCCAGCAGCCAGTGGATGAGGGGGCACGAAAAACTGTTTTTT.

The rearrangement uses TRBV18 and TRBJ2-3, with TRBD2 identical over 9 bases. Germline V gene lookup returns CDR1 KGHSH and CDR2 LQKENI. Unmatched junction bases numbered 9, after V lost 1 base and J lost 7 bases. The CDR3 has 16 amino acids. CDR3: CASSPRRGGAMNTQYF. In DNA form, the CDR3 reads TGTGCCAGCTCACCACGGCGCGGGGGGGCAATGAATACGCAGTATTTT. The full variable domain, with the rest looked up from reference TRBV18 and TRBJ2-3, is NAGVMQNPRHLVRRRGQEARLRCSPMKGHSHVYWYRQLPEEGLKFMVYLQKENIIDESGMPKERFSAEFPKEGPSILRIQQVVRGDSAAYFCASSPRRGGAMNTQYFGPGTRLTVL.

The chain is built from TRBV7-9 and TRBJ1-4; D not resolved. The CDR3 runs 17 residues. Germline V gene data show CDR1 as SEHNR and CDR2 as FQNEAQ (reference sequence). Trimming pared 5 bases from V and 0 bases from J, leaving 16 bases between. The CDR3 DNA sequence: TGTGCCAGCAGCCCTTTGGGGAGGTCTGCAACTAATGAAAAACTGTTTTTT. Protein: CASSPLGRSATNEKLFF.

The V and J genes are TRBV19 and TRBJ2-1, with 11 bases fitting TRBD1. Trimming at V came to 9 bases and at J to 8 bases, leaving 6 bases not matched to a gene. The germline V gene encodes CDR1 LNHDA and CDR2 SQIVND (reference sequence). This CDR3 has 13 residues. CDR3 residues: CASQGDRGDEQFF. CDR3 DNA: TGTGCCAGCCAAGGGGACAGGGGGGATGAGCAGTTCTTC.

The V and J genes are TRBV29-1 and TRBJ2-1; 13 bases line up with TRBD2. This CDR3 contains 15 residues. Germline V gene lookup returns CDR1 SQVTM and CDR2 ANQGSEA. Losses at the gene ends were 1 base for V and 8 bases for J; bases not matched to a gene: 5. This CDR3 reads CSVEAPGLAGYEQFF. The DNA of the CDR3 is TGCAGCGTTGAAGCGCCGGGACTAGCGGGGTATGAGCAGTTCTTC.

The J gene is TRBJ2-7, the V gene TRBV7-6; D may be TRBD2 (6 bases). CDR1 and CDR2 (germline): SGHVS, FNYEAQ. The CDR3 sequence is 14 residues long. Trimming took 5 bases from V and 3 from J, leaving 14 bases between them. CDR3 protein: CASSQRVLGYEQYF. In nucleotides, the CDR3 is TGTGCCAGCAGCCAGCGGGTTCTTGGCTACGAGCAGTACTTC. The variable domain in full, with the rest retrieved from reference TRBV7-6 and TRBJ2-7, is GAGVSQSPRYKVTKRGQDVALRCDPISGHVSLYWYRQALGQGPEFLTYFNYEAQQDKSGLPNDRFSAERPEGSISTLTIQRTEQRDSAMYRCASSQRVLGYEQYFGPGTRLTVT.